This T cell receptor beta chain comes out of a study of T cells in Graves' hyperthyroidism and ophthalmopathy. Amplified TCR beta CDR3 regions came from RNA transcripts. Initially, a first-round RT-PCR of the TCR CDR3 employed the HTBI primer set. From the multiplex PCR reads, TCRdb called clonotypes with MiXCR, one entry per CDR3 protein. The data hold around 480,000 distinct CDR3 sequences, with roughly 14% observed a single time. Germline values: CDR1 SEHNR, CDR2 FQNEAQ (reference sequence). Deletions cut 2 bases from V and 8 bases from J, with 19 bases between. CDR3 size: 16 residues. This clonotype was counted ten times or more. Antigen specificity is unknown. Diagnoses were made from clinical symptoms, serum measures (thyroxine and TRAb), thyroid ultrasound and orbital computed tomography. Notes on the study in general: Median prediction lead before ophthalmopathy onset was 5 to 7 months with the model.

The receptor was isolated from a woman under 30 with Graves' hyperthyroidism. Specimen: blood. V gene TRBV7-9 combines with J gene TRBJ2-1, with D tentatively TRBD2 (7 bases). The CDR3 reads CASSLWRGPTGDEQFF. The CDR3, as DNA: TGTGCCAGCAGCTTATGGCGGGGGCCCACGGGGGATGAGCAGTTCTTC.